Listed below are T cell receptor beta chains from one sample, sequenced in a study of shared clonotypes between healthy human individuals. The repertoire was sequenced with immunoSEQ multiplex PCR; TCRdb's copy has only in-frame clones and lacks some. The sample holds millions of clones, roughly nine tenths seen once. Sequenced sample: naive CD4+ T cells sorted from blood. All receptors come from a man aged 18 to 30 in good health. CDR3s include the opening cysteine and the closing phenylalanine or tryptophan. A D gene is named only where the DNA matches it firmly. Clone sizes are given selectively: once, few, many, or a class where the clone is expanded.

CDR3	DNA	V	J	D	size
CASSLDRGRPQYF	TGTGCCAGCTCACTCGACAGGGGGCGTCCACAGTATTTT	TRBV18	TRBJ2-3	TRBD1	-
CATLEGLSNYGYTF	TGTGCCACCCTGGAGGGGCTATCTAACTATGGCTACACCTTC	TRBV5-6	TRBJ1-2	-	-
CASSLMEGSYEQYF	TGCGCCAGCAGCTTGATGGAGGGGTCCTACGAGCAGTACTTC	TRBV5-1	TRBJ2-7	-	-
CASSPQARPDTQYF	TGTGCCAGCAGCCCTCAGGCCCGTCCAGATACGCAGTATTTT	TRBV6-5	TRBJ2-3	-	-
CASSESRRGNTDTQYF	TGCGCCAGCAGTGAGTCGAGGCGGGGTAACACAGATACGCAGTATTTT	TRBV10-1	TRBJ2-3	-	-
CASSKTGTEAFF	TGTGCCAGCAGTAAAACAGGGACTGAAGCTTTCTTT	TRBV6-6	TRBJ1-1	-	-
CASSLAWGYEQYF	TGTGCCAGCAGCTTGGCATGGGGCTACGAGCAGTACTTC	TRBV5-5	TRBJ2-7	-	-
CASSLPGGGGDTQYF	TGCGCCAGCAGCCTTCCGGGAGGAGGGGGAGATACGCAGTATTTT	TRBV4-1	TRBJ2-3	-	-
CASSATGYNQPQHF	TGTGCCAGCAGCGCGACAGGCTACAATCAGCCCCAGCATTTT	TRBV2	TRBJ1-5	-	-
CASGLAGGTDTQYF	TGTGCCAGCGGCCTAGCGGGAGGCACAGATACGCAGTATTTT	TRBV6-6	TRBJ2-3	TRBD2	-
CASSSSGASTDTQYF	TGTGCCAGCAGTTCCAGCGGGGCTAGCACAGATACGCAGTATTTT	TRBV2	TRBJ2-3	TRBD2	-
CASSQVGSYEQYF	TGTGCCAGCAGCCAAGTCGGCTCCTACGAGCAGTACTTC	TRBV14	TRBJ2-7	-	-
CASSPLPTSYNEQFF	TGTGCCAGCAGCCCCCTTCCGACTTCCTACAATGAGCAGTTCTTC	TRBV9	TRBJ2-1	-	-
CASSTGVAGVNEQFF	TGTGCCAGCAGCACAGGGGTAGCGGGAGTCAATGAGCAGTTCTTC	TRBV7-2	TRBJ2-1	TRBD2	-
CASSLGPYNEQFF	TGTGCTAGCAGCTTAGGGCCTTACAATGAGCAGTTCTTC	TRBV7-7	TRBJ2-1	-	-
CASSPLAGAGDTQYF	TGTGCCAGCAGCCCACTAGCGGGGGCGGGAGATACGCAGTATTTT	TRBV5-4	TRBJ2-3	TRBD2	-
CASRPDRGSGNTIYF	TGTGCCAGCAGACCCGACAGGGGCTCTGGAAACACCATATATTTT	TRBV6-5	TRBJ1-3	TRBD1	-
CAWSRSGISYEQYF	TGTGCCTGGAGTAGATCAGGGATCTCCTACGAGCAGTACTTC	TRBV30	TRBJ2-7	-	-
CASTQGRAGGRTDTQYF	TGCGCCAGCACCCAAGGAAGAGCGGGAGGCCGCACAGATACGCAGTATTTT	TRBV4-3	TRBJ2-3	TRBD2	-
CASSYFPETQYF	TGTGCCAGCAGTTACTTCCCAGAGACCCAGTACTTC	TRBV6-6	TRBJ2-5	-	-
CASSANGQGYTEAFF	TGTGCCAGTAGTGCTAACGGACAGGGTTACACTGAAGCTTTCTTT	TRBV19	TRBJ1-1	TRBD1	-
CAWSGGGKQETQYF	TGTGCCTGGAGTGGCGGGGGCAAACAAGAGACCCAGTACTTC	TRBV30	TRBJ2-5	-	few
CASSLTSGGAIEQFF	TGTGCCAGTAGTTTGACTAGCGGGGGGGCGATTGAGCAGTTCTTC	TRBV19	TRBJ2-1	TRBD2	-
CASSIGGQTSGNTIYF	TGTGCCAGTAGTATAGGAGGCCAAACCTCGGGAAACACCATATATTTT	TRBV19	TRBJ1-3	-	-
CASIGQGAYGYTF	TGTGCCAGCATTGGACAGGGGGCCTATGGCTACACCTTC	TRBV6-1	TRBJ1-2	TRBD1	-
CASSVGLDNEQFF	TGTGCCAGCAGCGTAGGACTAGACAATGAGCAGTTCTTC	TRBV9	TRBJ2-1	-	-
CASSLTSGQETQYF	TGTGCCAGCAGCCTGACTAGCGGACAAGAGACCCAGTACTTC	TRBV6-6	TRBJ2-5	TRBD2	-
CASSLVGEKLFF	TGTGCCAGCAGCTTGGTAGGTGAAAAACTGTTTTTT	TRBV5-6	TRBJ1-4	-	-
CASSTAGGNTIYF	TGTGCCAGTAGTACCGCAGGTGGAAACACCATATATTTT	TRBV19	TRBJ1-3	-	-
CASSSGTGGSGELFF	TGTGCCAGCAGCTCCGGGACAGGGGGTTCCGGGGAGCTGTTTTTT	TRBV28	TRBJ2-2	TRBD1	-
CASSVGPPDTQYF	TGTGCCAGCAGCGTGGGACCCCCAGATACGCAGTATTTT	TRBV6-5	TRBJ2-3	-	-
CASSPWAAEDYGYTF	TGTGCCAGCAGTCCATGGGCGGCAGAGGACTATGGCTACACCTTC	TRBV6-5	TRBJ1-2	-	-
CAWATGGREKLFF	TGTGCCTGGGCCACAGGGGGTCGGGAAAAACTGTTTTTT	TRBV30	TRBJ1-4	TRBD1	few
CASSESRFTDTQYF	TGTGCCAGCTCGGAAAGCAGATTCACAGATACGCAGTATTTT	TRBV6-1	TRBJ2-3	-	-
CASRRDSYEQYF	TGTGCCAGCAGGCGGGACAGCTACGAGCAGTACTTC	TRBV7-9	TRBJ2-7	-	-
CASSVALNSPLHF	TGTGCCAGCAGTGTGGCGCTTAATTCACCCCTCCACTTT	TRBV2	TRBJ1-6	-	-
CASSLSPAEAFF	TGTGCCAGCAGTTTATCCCCGGCTGAAGCTTTCTTT	TRBV28	TRBJ1-1	-	-
CASSRYVDTQYF	TGTGCCAGCAGCCGATATGTGGATACGCAGTATTTT	TRBV7-2	TRBJ2-3	-	-
CASTGLAGNNEQFF	TGTGCCAGCACTGGACTAGCGGGAAACAATGAGCAGTTCTTC	TRBV7-9	TRBJ2-1	TRBD2	-
CASSIPEGKQYF	TGTGCCAGTAGTATACCCGAGGGGAAGCAGTACTTC	TRBV19	TRBJ2-7	-	-
CASSERRAGGAYEQYF	TGTGCCAGCAGCGAACGTCGGGCGGGAGGGGCCTACGAGCAGTACTTC	TRBV25-1	TRBJ2-7	TRBD2	-
CASSPEGDRGQETQYF	TGTGCCAGCAGCCCAGAGGGGGACAGGGGGCAAGAGACCCAGTACTTC	TRBV7-8	TRBJ2-5	TRBD1	-
CASSFPSGVGYYGYTF	TGTGCCAGCAGTTTCCCGAGCGGGGTAGGCTACTATGGCTACACCTTC	TRBV28	TRBJ1-2	-	-
CASSIYGNYGYTF	TGTGCCAGTAGTATTTACGGGAACTATGGCTACACCTTC	TRBV19	TRBJ1-2	-	-
CASSPSSKNEQFF	TGTGCCAGCTCACCTTCTAGCAAGAATGAGCAGTTCTTC	TRBV18	TRBJ2-1	-	once
CAWSVKVSGELFF	TGTGCCTGGAGTGTTAAGGTCTCCGGGGAGCTGTTTTTT	TRBV30	TRBJ2-2	-	-
CASSFGTAYNEQFF	TGCGCCAGCAGCTTCGGGACAGCCTACAATGAGCAGTTCTTC	TRBV5-1	TRBJ2-1	TRBD1	-
CASSLTGVMNTEAFF	TGTGCCAGCAGCCTGACAGGCGTTATGAACACTGAAGCTTTCTTT	TRBV7-9	TRBJ1-1	-	-
CASSLPSGLGIYGYTF	TGTGCCAGCAGCCTACCCTCAGGGCTTGGCATCTATGGCTACACCTTC	TRBV5-4	TRBJ1-2	-	-
CASSLDLGPQYF	TGTGCCAGCAGCCTGGACTTGGGCCCGCAGTATTTT	TRBV7-9	TRBJ2-3	-	-
CASSLERSYEQYF	TGTGCCAGCAGCTTAGAACGGTCCTACGAGCAGTACTTC	TRBV7-2	TRBJ2-7	-	few
CASRQGSGANVLTF	TGTGCCAGCAGACAGGGGTCTGGGGCCAACGTCCTGACTTTC	TRBV7-8	TRBJ2-6	TRBD1	-
CASSRSTNQPQHF	TGTGCCAGCAGCCGATCCACCAATCAGCCCCAGCATTTT	TRBV5-6	TRBJ1-5	-	once
CASSQDFSRAFNEQFF	TGCGCCAGCAGCCAAGATTTTAGCAGGGCTTTCAATGAGCAGTTCTTC	TRBV4-3	TRBJ2-1	-	-